This TCR beta chain derives from a study of shared clonotypes between healthy human individuals. Germline CDR1 is MNHEY and CDR2 is SVGAGI. CDR3 length: 13 residues. Trimming took off 2 bases at V and 5 bases at J, with 9 bases between the two ends. Points from the study as a whole: Sampling included only blood; tissue repertoires likely differ. Naive CD4 clonotype sharing across a few donors was 4% to 5%.

Assay: immunoSEQ multiplex PCR; the TCRdb copy retains only in-frame clones and omits some. The sample lists around 1.9 million clones; just over 90% were seen once. Terminally differentiated effector memory CD45RA+ cells were excluded from the naive CD8 cells, which were CD45RO-negative and positively selected for CCR7. A word on this clone: What it recognizes is unknown. The same CDR3 can be traced to other DNA sequences in this sample.

The sequencing sample was made of naive CD8+ T cells from PBMCs. This clonotype was obtained from a man between 18 and 35 years old in good health. Some clones in this sample may be carry-over from other donors' samples. The chain couples TRBV6-5 to TRBJ1-2, with D possibly TRBD1 on 5 matching bases. The CDR3: CASSYSGGYGYTF. CDR3 nucleotide sequence: TGTGCCAGCAGTTACAGTGGGGGATATGGCTACACCTTC.